This T cell receptor beta chain was recorded in a study of CD8 T cells in Susac syndrome. The V gene lost 3 bases and the J gene lost 7 bases, with 20 bases spanning the gap. The CDR3 has 17 amino acids. Germline CDR1 SGHDT, CDR2 YYEEEE. RNA in amounts of roughly 0.5 to 1 ug was reverse transcribed with random hexamers. Each CDR3 protein gets one entry after TCRdb re-called the immunoSEQ multiplex PCR reads with MiXCR. The top ten clones hold approximately 0.097% of a sample with around 120,000 distinct CDR3 sequences, 85% to 95% of them seen once. V usage is TRBV5-6 and J usage is TRBJ1-6, with D tentatively TRBD1 (6 bases). The sequencing sample was made of CD4+ T cells from PBMCs. The TCR comes from a human donor with multiple sclerosis. This chain's CDR3 is CASSSPHQGQMNSPLHF. The CDR3 bases are TGTGCCAGCAGCTCGCCACATCAAGGACAGATGAATTCACCCCTCCACTTT.